The rows below give T cell receptor beta chains drawn from one sample of a study of OX40 agonist ivuxolimab in advanced cancers. Libraries were prepared by immunoSEQ multiplex PCR; TCRdb keeps only in-frame clonotypes and omits some of them. The data contain 78,000 or so clones, roughly 92% of them singletons. The material was CD4+ or CD8+ T cells sorted from blood, obtained in a trial of the OX40 agonist ivuxolimab. The origin of the receptors is an adult with an advanced solid tumor such as melanoma, head and neck, liver or kidney cancer. Each CDR3 is given with its conserved first and last residue. Fields, in order: J gene, V gene, D gene, clone size, CDR3 protein, CDR3 DNA. The D gene is left open where the match is weak. Some rows mark clone size as missing; the rest say once, few, many or name a class of expanded clone.

J: TRBJ2-7
V: TRBV5-1
D: NA
size: NA
CDR3: CASSLRSQPSYEQYF
DNA: TGCGCCAGCAGCTTGCGGTCGCAGCCCTCCTACGAGCAGTACTTC

J: TRBJ2-7
V: TRBV5-4
D: NA
size: NA
CDR3: CASSFWSGYEQYF
DNA: TGTGCCAGCAGCTTTTGGAGCGGGTACGAGCAGTACTTC

J: TRBJ2-7
V: TRBV6-5
D: NA
size: NA
CDR3: CASSYSHPPTAYEQYF
DNA: TGTGCCAGCAGTTATTCCCACCCCCCTACGGCCTACGAGCAGTACTTC

J: TRBJ2-1
V: TRBV5-1
D: TRBD1
size: NA
CDR3: CASSPGTGIYNEQFF
DNA: TGCGCCAGCAGCCCCGGGACAGGCATCTACAATGAGCAGTTCTTC

J: TRBJ1-2
V: TRBV5-6
D: NA
size: NA
CDR3: CASSSVSAADNYGYTF
DNA: TGTGCCAGCAGCTCGGTGAGCGCGGCAGATAACTATGGCTACACCTTC

J: TRBJ1-5
V: TRBV7-9
D: NA
size: once
CDR3: CASSLSVRSYDNQPQHF
DNA: TGTGCCAGCAGCTTATCCGTCCGCAGCTACGATAATCAGCCCCAGCATTTT

J: TRBJ2-1
V: TRBV6-6
D: NA
size: NA
CDR3: CASSYSTTGNEQFF
DNA: TGTGCCAGCAGTTACTCGACAACGGGGAATGAGCAGTTCTTC

J: TRBJ2-7
V: TRBV7-8
D: NA
size: once
CDR3: CASSLLEDYEQYF
DNA: TGTGCCAGCAGCTTACTAGAGGACTACGAGCAGTACTTC

J: TRBJ2-3
V: TRBV30
D: NA
size: NA
CDR3: CAWSVTGRGGTQYF
DNA: TGTGCCTGGAGTGTAACCGGGAGAGGGGGTACGCAGTATTTT

J: TRBJ1-2
V: TRBV5-1
D: TRBD1
size: NA
CDR3: CASSPAGQNYGYTF
DNA: TGCGCCAGCAGCCCGGCGGGACAGAACTATGGCTACACCTTC

J: TRBJ1-2
V: TRBV5-6
D: NA
size: once
CDR3: CASSLGGGRLSSYGYTF
DNA: TGTGCCAGCAGCTTGGGCGGGGGACGTCTCTCCTCATATGGCTACACCTTC

J: TRBJ2-1
V: TRBV4-2
D: NA
size: NA
CDR3: CASSQAIQASYNEQFF
DNA: TGTGCCAGCAGCCAAGCCATCCAGGCGTCCTACAATGAGCAGTTCTTC